The clone carrying this T cell receptor beta chain was counted at least ten times. The antigen remains undetermined. The data were obtained in a study of T cells after yellow fever vaccination. As for the study in general: Low-cell-number fractions were prepared with SMART-Seq v4 Ultra Low Input.

This CDR3 has 12 residues. Germline loops: CDR1 DFQATT, CDR2 SNEGSKA (reference sequence). Trimming took off 6 bases at V and 0 bases at J, with 8 bases between the two ends. Researchers made TCR cDNA using 5'RACE template switching, and this step added a universal primer site and UMIs. From the 5' RACE reads, TCRdb called clonotypes with MiXCR, one entry per CDR3 protein. The sample has under 200,000 distinct CDR3 sequences, about 7% seen once. General observations from the study: Subsequent to the booster, the majority of primary-vaccination clones reappeared (around 96% CD4, 88% CD8).

The sequencing used CD4+ T cells sorted from PBMCs, collected less than 6 days after the first yellow fever vaccination. The gene calls are TRBV20-1 and TRBJ2-5; no definite D call. This clonotype originated in a young man who received the YFV17D yellow fever vaccine. As DNA, the CDR3 is TGCAGTGCCTCAAGGAACCAAGAGACCCAGTACTTC. This sequence encodes CSASRNQETQYF.